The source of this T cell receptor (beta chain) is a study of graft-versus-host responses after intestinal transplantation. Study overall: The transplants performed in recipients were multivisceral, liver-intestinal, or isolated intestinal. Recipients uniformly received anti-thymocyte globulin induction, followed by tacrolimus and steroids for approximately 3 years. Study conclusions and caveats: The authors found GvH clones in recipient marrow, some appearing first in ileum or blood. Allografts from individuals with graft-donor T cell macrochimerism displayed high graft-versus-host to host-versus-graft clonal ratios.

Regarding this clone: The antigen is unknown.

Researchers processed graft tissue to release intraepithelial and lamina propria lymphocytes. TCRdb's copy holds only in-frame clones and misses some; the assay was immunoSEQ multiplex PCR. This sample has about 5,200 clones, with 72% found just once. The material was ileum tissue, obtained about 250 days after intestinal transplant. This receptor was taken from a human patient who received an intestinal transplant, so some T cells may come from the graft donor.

The CDR3 loop is CASSLIAGSSYEQYF. The DNA for the CDR3 is TGTGCCAGCAGCTTAATCGCGGGGAGCTCCTACGAGCAGTACTTC. The chain links TRBV7-2 to TRBJ2-7; D possibly corresponds to TRBD2 (6 bases). Trimming shortened V by 2 bases and J by 0 bases, and 11 bases separated the two germline ends. Germline V gives CDR1 SGHTA, CDR2 FQGNSA. The CDR3 extends over 15 amino acids.